These 29 T cell receptor beta chains came from one sample sequenced in a study of blood T cells in healthy people across ages. Together with a sample-barcoded 5' primer, a J-beta primer mix was included in a second PCR lasting roughly 6 to 12 cycles. MiXCR, run by TCRdb on the 5' RACE reads, gives a single entry per CDR3 protein. In the table there are about 1.1 million distinct CDR3 sequences, 35% to 45% of which are singletons. The sequencing sample was made of blood. The receptors stem from a man between 18 and 29 years old in good health.

This clonotype was picked up a small number of times. The chain is built from TRBV4-3 and TRBJ2-3; 10 bases match TRBD2. V lost 0 bases and J lost 5; bases outside the gene matches: 5. Germline CDR1 reads LGHNA; CDR2 reads YSLEER. This CDR3 has 16 residues. The CDR3 loop reads CASSQDASGGGDTQYF. CDR3 DNA sequence: TGCGCCAGCAGCCAAGATGCTAGCGGGGGTGGAGATACGCAGTATTTT.

J is TRBJ2-3 and V is TRBV3-1; no firm D call. V lost 9 bases, J lost 3 bases, and 19 bases lay in between. CDR1 and CDR2 (germline): LGHDT, YNNKEL (reference sequence). The CDR3 runs 15 residues. In DNA, the CDR3 is TGTGCCAGTGCGGTAGGGCGGTTTGGAACAGATACGCAGTATTTT. Its protein is CASAVGRFGTDTQYF.

This chain joins TRBV28 and TRBJ2-7, with 10 bases identical to TRBD2. Per germline, CDR1 MDHEN and CDR2 SYDVKM. Trimming cost V 3 bases and J 7 bases; bases outside gene matches: 12. There are 16 residues in the CDR3. The CDR3 reads CASSFALAGAYNEQYF. Here the CDR3 DNA reads TGTGCCAGCAGTTTTGCTCTAGCGGGGGCATACAATGAGCAGTACTTC.

There are many counts of this clonotype. The chain uses TRBV6-6 and TRBJ2-3, with D perhaps given as TRBD1 or TRBD2 (5 bases each). Per the germline V gene, CDR1 is MNHNY and CDR2 is SVGAGI (reference sequence). Trimming pared 2 bases from V and 0 bases from J, leaving 12 bases between. The CDR3 has 16 amino acids. CDR3 sequence (DNA): TGTGCCAGCAGTTACGGGACCCTCCCTAGCACAGATACGCAGTATTTT. Protein: CASSYGTLPSTDTQYF.

The V call is TRBV20-1, the J call TRBJ1-5, with D unresolved. The CDR3 length is 13 residues. In germline, CDR1 is DFQATT, CDR2 SNEGSKA (reference sequence). Trimming removed 6 bases from V and 0 bases from J, with 9 bases in between. CDR3 region: CSASQFSNQPQHF. The CDR3 coding sequence is TGCAGTGCGAGCCAGTTTAGCAATCAGCCCCAGCATTTT.

The gene calls are TRBV3-1 and TRBJ2-4, with D maybe TRBD2 (6 bases). V lost 0 bases and J lost 4, with 13 bases in between. The CDR3 runs to 16 residues. The germline V gene encodes CDR1 LGHDT and CDR2 YNNKEL (reference sequence). In DNA form, the CDR3 reads TGTGCCAGCAGCCAAGAAAGGCTAGGAGGGAAAAACATTCAGTACTTC. The encoded protein is CASSQERLGGKNIQYF.

The J gene is TRBJ1-5, the V gene TRBV20-1, with 7 bases fitting TRBD1. With 6 bases clipped from V and 7 bases from J, the junction kept 6 bases outside the gene matches. CDR1 DFQATT and CDR2 SNEGSKA come from the germline V gene (reference sequence). CDR3 size: 12 residues. Here the CDR3 reads CSASDRVQPQHF. CDR3 in DNA: TGCAGTGCCTCTGACAGGGTGCAGCCCCAGCATTTT.

The rearrangement joins TRBV7-2 to TRBJ2-2; a weak D match, TRBD2 (7 bases). Deletions cut 5 bases from V and 7 bases from J, with 20 bases between. The germline V gene has CDR1 SGHTA and CDR2 FQGNSA. The CDR3 covers 16 residues. Here the CDR3 reads CASSRFWGGLVGELFF. The CDR3 nucleotides are TGTGCCAGCAGCCGTTTTTGGGGGGGCCTGGTCGGGGAGCTGTTTTTT. Drawing the rest from reference TRBV7-2 and TRBJ2-2, the complete variable domain is GAGVSQSPSNKVTEKGKDVELRCDPISGHTALYWYRQSLGQGLEFLIYFQGNSAPDKSGLPSDRFSAERTGGSVSTLTIQRTQQEDSAVYLCASSRFWGGLVGELFFGEGSRLTVL.

Details on this clonotype: A read error may explain this, as a much larger clone is one base away. This sequence joins TRBV10-3 and TRBJ2-3; TRBD2 matches 10 bases. Unmatched junction bases numbered 4, after V lost 8 bases and J lost 5 bases. The CDR3 has 13 amino acids. Germline CDR1 is ENHRY and CDR2 is SYGVKD. CDR3 region: CAIGSGGIDTQYF. The CDR3 coding sequence is TGTGCCATCGGTAGCGGGGGGATAGATACGCAGTATTTT.

This chain connects TRBV4-3 to TRBJ1-2; 10 bases fit TRBD1. The CDR3 totals 16 residues. Germline V gene sequence: CDR1 LGHNA, CDR2 YSLEER. V gave up 2 bases and J gave up 3 bases; unmatched junction bases: 6. The CDR3 reads CASSQLGQGLDYGYTF. CDR3 in DNA: TGCGCCAGCAGCCAACTGGGACAGGGGTTGGACTATGGCTACACCTTC.

This clonotype was observed a handful of times. This chain uses TRBV7-2 with TRBJ2-4, with D unresolved. Germline loops: CDR1 SGHTA, CDR2 FQGNSA. V lost 7 bases and J 0 bases, leaving 13 bases between the germline ends. The CDR3 has 15 amino acids. Here the CDR3 reads CASNLSILAKNIQYF. CDR3 nucleotide sequence: TGTGCCAGCAACTTGTCTATATTAGCCAAAAACATTCAGTACTTC.

This clonotype has only a few counts. V gene TRBV20-1 combines with J gene TRBJ1-4; D remains ambiguous. V dropped 5 bases and J dropped 4 bases, with 8 bases sitting between them. CDR1 is DFQATT and CDR2 is SNEGSKA in the germline V gene (reference sequence). There are 12 residues in the CDR3. The CDR3 spells CSAHVVNEKLFF. Here the CDR3 DNA reads TGCAGTGCTCATGTAGTTAATGAAAAACTGTTTTTT.

V and J are TRBV12-3 or TRBV12-4 and TRBJ1-1; maybe TRBD1 (5 bases). This CDR3 spans 12 amino acids. V shed 11 bases and J shed 0 bases, with 10 bases lying between them. The CDR3 loop reads CAAAGMNTEAFF. The CDR3 DNA reads TGTGCCGCGGCAGGGATGAACACTGAAGCTTTCTTT.

The genes are TRBV20-1 and TRBJ1-1, with no clear D. The CDR3 is made up of 9 amino acids. The ends were cut back, 1 base at V and 8 bases at J, with 2 bases in the middle. Germline lookup yields CDR1 DFQATT and CDR2 SNEGSKA (reference sequence). For the CDR3, the DNA is TGCAGTGCTAGAGCCGAAGCTTTCTTT. Protein sequence: CSARAEAFF.

V is TRBV5-1 and J is TRBJ2-1, with D perhaps TRBD2 (5 bases). Germline V gives CDR1 SGHRS, CDR2 YFSETQ. V was pared by 4 bases and J by 2 bases, with 19 bases between. The CDR3 is 17 amino acids. This chain's CDR3 is CASSADPPDLAYNEQFF. DNA of the CDR3: TGCGCCAGCAGCGCGGACCCACCGGACTTAGCCTACAATGAGCAGTTCTTC.

This rearrangement joins TRBV20-1 to TRBJ2-2, with D possibly TRBD2 on 7 matching bases. The CDR3 totals 18 residues. Trimming took off 0 bases at V and 3 bases at J, with 20 bases between the two ends. Germline assignment: CDR1 DFQATT and CDR2 SNEGSKA (reference sequence). The DNA for the CDR3 is TGCAGTGCTAGAGATCGAGGGGGAGGGCCGGGAGACACCGGGGAGCTGTTTTTT. Amino acids: CSARDRGGGPGDTGELFF.

This clonotype was picked up a small number of times. This rearrangement joins TRBV7-2 to TRBJ2-1, with a tentative D call TRBD1 (6 bases). CDR1 and CDR2 from the germline V gene are SGHTA and FQGNSA. V lost 10 bases to trimming and J lost 5 bases, with 12 bases between them. CDR3 length: 12 amino acids. The CDR3 DNA sequence: TGTGCCACCAGGACAGACCACAATGAGCAGTTCTTC. Translating it yields CATRTDHNEQFF.

The chain joins TRBV11-1 to TRBJ2-3, with 9 bases lining up with TRBD1. In germline, CDR1 is SGHAT, CDR2 FQDESV (reference sequence). The CDR3 extends over 17 amino acids. V was clipped by 2 bases and J by 2 bases; unmatched bases: 8. CDR3 loop: CASSLLLGQGFTDTQYF. CDR3 sequence (DNA): TGTGCCAGCAGCTTATTGTTGGGACAGGGCTTCACAGATACGCAGTATTTT.

The gene calls are TRBV20-1 and TRBJ2-5; D is ambiguous. The CDR3 is 13 residues long. The V and J ends lost 3 bases and 1 base respectively, with 9 bases between them. Germline V gene lookup returns CDR1 DFQATT and CDR2 SNEGSKA (reference sequence). The CDR3, as DNA: TGCAGTGCTAGGAGGAGCGTCCAAGAGACCCAGTACTTC. Protein: CSARRSVQETQYF.

This clonotype was seen only a few times. The rearrangement uses TRBV5-1 and TRBJ1-3; D might be TRBD1 (6 bases). The length of the CDR3 is 15 residues. From germline, CDR1 is SGHRS and CDR2 YFSETQ. Trimming took off 4 bases at V and 4 bases at J, with 15 bases between the two ends. CDR3 loop: CASSERTGTGNTIYF. The CDR3 DNA follows: TGCGCCAGCAGCGAGAGAACCGGGACAGGAAACACCATATATTTT.

This chain links TRBV6-2 or TRBV6-3 with TRBJ1-2, with D uncertain. Germline V gene data show CDR1 as MNHEY and CDR2 as SVGEGT. The germline V and J ends were trimmed by 5 bases and 8 bases, with 18 bases remaining between them. The CDR3 runs 14 residues. The CDR3 DNA is TGTGCCAGCAGTCAAAATATGGAGATGACGGGCTACACCTTC. Amino acids: CASSQNMEMTGYTF.

The chain employs TRBV6-4 and TRBJ2-1; D uncertain. The CDR3 spans 15 residues. In germline, CDR1 is MRHNA, CDR2 SNTAGT. Between the trimmed V and J ends, which lost 2 bases and 0 bases, there was a span of 8 bases. CDR3 region: CASSDVYSSYNEQFF. In DNA form, the CDR3 reads TGTGCCAGCAGTGACGTCTATAGCTCCTACAATGAGCAGTTCTTC.

The sample holds a few counts of this clonotype. The chain joins TRBV15 to TRBJ2-5, with D unresolved. This CDR3 region has 13 residues. Germline V CDR1 and CDR2: LNHNV, YYDKDF (reference sequence). V was cut by 1 base and J by 4 bases, with 7 bases left in between. CDR3 residues: CATSRAGPETQYF. The CDR3 region has the DNA TGTGCCACCAGCAGAGCAGGACCAGAGACCCAGTACTTC.

This chain joins TRBV29-1 and TRBJ2-5; 9 bases are a match to TRBD1. V lost 1 base, J lost 3 bases, and 3 bases stayed unmatched. Germline V gives CDR1 SQVTM, CDR2 ANQGSEA. CDR3 length: 14 residues. The CDR3 here is CSVEGTGAKETQYF. In nucleotides, the CDR3 is TGCAGCGTTGAAGGGACAGGGGCCAAAGAGACCCAGTACTTC.

The rearrangement uses TRBV6-2 or TRBV6-3 and TRBJ1-2; TRBD1 matches at 8 bases. V shed 0 bases and J 2 bases; nucleotides not matched to a gene: 11. This CDR3 region has 18 residues. Germline CDR1 is MNHEY and CDR2 is SVGEGT. As DNA, the CDR3 is TGTGCCAGCAGTTACTCCAGACAGGGGAAATCGGAAAACTATGGCTACACCTTC. Amino acid sequence: CASSYSRQGKSENYGYTF.

The J gene is TRBJ2-5, the V gene TRBV12-3 or TRBV12-4; D gene ambiguous. Trimming cost V 5 bases and J 10 bases, with 14 bases left between them. The CDR3 is 12 amino acids. CDR3 nucleotide sequence: TGTGCCAGCAGTACCCCTGGCGAGGTCCAGTACTTC. It specifies CASSTPGEVQYF.

The rearrangement joins TRBV7-8 to TRBJ1-4; no firm D call. This CDR3 spans 15 amino acids. Germline assignment: CDR1 SGHVS and CDR2 FQNEAQ. The V gene lost 5 bases and the J gene lost 0 bases, with 10 bases spanning the gap. The CDR3 nucleotides read TGTGCCAGCAGCCCATACTTCGCAACTAATGAAAAACTGTTTTTT. This codes for CASSPYFATNEKLFF. Variable domain in full (rest from reference TRBV7-8 and TRBJ1-4): GAGVSQSPRYKVAKRGQDVALRCDPISGHVSLFWYQQALGQGPEFLTYFQNEAQLDKSGLPSDRFFAERPEGSVSTLKIQRTQQEDSAVYLCASSPYFATNEKLFFGSGTQLSVL.

The gene calls are TRBV4-2 and TRBJ2-3; 8 bases match TRBD2. The germline gives CDR1 LGHNA, CDR2 YNFKEQ. The CDR3 loop spans 16 amino acids. The trim removed 2 bases at V and 6 bases at J, leaving 10 bases unmatched. The CDR3 coding sequence is TGTGCCAGCAGCCAAACGTTCGGGGGGGCTCAGGATACGCAGTATTTT. This translates into CASSQTFGGAQDTQYF.

The J gene is TRBJ1-6, the V gene TRBV7-2; D not certain. Germline CDR1 and CDR2: SGHTA and FQGNSA. The CDR3 runs 16 residues. Trimming removed 6 bases from V and 0 bases from J, with 12 bases in between. CDR3 nucleotide sequence: TGTGCCAGCAGACAGACCCGCGACTCCTATAATTCACCCCTCCACTTT. It translates to CASRQTRDSYNSPLHF.